These T cell receptor beta chains were read from a single sample in a study of CD8 T cells in Susac syndrome. MiXCR, applied by TCRdb to the immunoSEQ multiplex PCR reads, yields one record per CDR3 protein. The sample yields roughly 190,000 distinct CDR3 sequences, roughly 95% seen once. The material sequenced was CD4+ T cells from PBMCs. The receptors derive from a human donor in good health. CDR3s include the opening cysteine and the closing phenylalanine or tryptophan. D genes are given only for firm matches. Rows may omit the clone size; those that give it use once, few, many or a size class.

d_call cdr3_length j_call v_call clone_size cdr3_nt cdr3_aa
- 12 TRBJ2-2 TRBV29-1 few TGCAGCGTTGCCGGGAACACCGGGGAGCTGTTTTTT CSVAGNTGELFF
- 15 TRBJ1-1 TRBV27 - TGTGCCAGCAGTTTTGTTCCCTCAGGGTCCACTGAAGCTTTCTTT CASSFVPSGSTEAFF
- 16 TRBJ1-5 TRBV3-1 - TGTGCCAGCAGCCAAGATTCGGGATATAGCAATCAGCCCCAGCATTTT CASSQDSGYSNQPQHF
- 13 TRBJ1-1 TRBV20-1 once TGCAGTGCTAGCCCGGGGGGATATACTGAAGCTTTCTTT CSASPGGYTEAFF
- 11 TRBJ2-1 TRBV6-2/TRBV6-3 - TGTGCCAGCAGTTACCCGACAGTTCCGTTCTTC CASSYPTVPFF
- 16 TRBJ2-5 TRBV5-4 - TGTGCCAGCAGCTTGGATCCCGGACATACAAAGGGGACCCAGTACTTC CASSLDPGHTKGTQYF
TRBD1 13 TRBJ1-5 TRBV20-1 - TGCAGTGCCACTGACAGGGGGCTGGAGCCCCAGCATTTT CSATDRGLEPQHF
- 15 TRBJ2-1 TRBV6-2/TRBV6-3 - TGTGCCAGCAGTGCCCGTAGCGGACACTACAATGAGCAGTTCTTC CASSARSGHYNEQFF
TRBD2 13 TRBJ2-7 TRBV20-1 once TGCAGTGCGATTTTAGCGGGACAATACGAGCAGTACTTC CSAILAGQYEQYF
TRBD2 16 TRBJ2-7 TRBV27 - TGTGCCAGCAGTTCCCCCGGGGGGGGGAGGTTCCACGAGCAGTACTTC CASSSPGGGRFHEQYF
- 14 TRBJ1-5 TRBV15 - TGTGCCACCAGCAGCGAGGCAGGGACTATGCCCCAGCATTTT CATSSEAGTMPQHF
TRBD2 16 TRBJ2-7 TRBV27 - TGTGCCAGCAGTTTTGCCCCGGGACTAGCGATCTACGAGCAGTACTTC CASSFAPGLAIYEQYF
- 13 TRBJ1-1 TRBV3-1 - TGTGCCAGCAGCCCTTGGTCGGGTAATGAAGCTTTCTTT CASSPWSGNEAFF
TRBD2 14 TRBJ2-1 TRBV20-1 - TGCAGTGCTAGACCTAGCGGGACTGCTAATGAGCAGTTCTTC CSARPSGTANEQFF
- 13 TRBJ2-2 TRBV3-1 - TGTGCCAGCAGCCAGCCAGGGACCGGGGAGCTGTTTTTT CASSQPGTGELFF
TRBD2 15 TRBJ2-1 TRBV7-8 - TGTGCCAGCAGCTTAGTACTAGCGGTATACAATGAGCAGTTCTTC CASSLVLAVYNEQFF
TRBD2 16 TRBJ2-7 TRBV5-6 - TGTGCCAGCAGGCCCTGGCGGGGGGCGGCCTATTACGAGCAGTACTTC CASRPWRGAAYYEQYF
TRBD1 15 TRBJ2-1 TRBV30 - TGTGCCTGGGAGGCGGGACAGGGGCTTTACAATGAGCAGTTCTTC CAWEAGQGLYNEQFF
TRBD2 15 TRBJ2-3 TRBV15 - TGTGCCACCAGCCTTAGCGGGATGGGCACAGATACGCAGTATTTT CATSLSGMGTDTQYF
TRBD1 12 TRBJ2-5 TRBV29-1 once TGCAGCGTTGCGGGACAGCAAGAGACCCAGTACTTC CSVAGQQETQYF
- 10 TRBJ2-1 TRBV29-1 - TGCAGCGTTGAGACCCATGAGCAGTTCTTC CSVETHEQFF
- 15 TRBJ2-3 TRBV4-3 - TGCGCCAGCAGCCGCTTGCGCACCAGCACAGATACGCAGTATTTT CASSRLRTSTDTQYF
TRBD1 14 TRBJ1-4 TRBV29-1 - TGCAGCGTTGGGGACAGGGTGTCTAATGAAAAACTGTTTTTT CSVGDRVSNEKLFF
TRBD2 14 TRBJ2-3 TRBV15 - TGTGCCACCAGCGACGGGAGGGCCCCAGATACGCAGTATTTT CATSDGRAPDTQYF
TRBD2 14 TRBJ2-1 TRBV12-3/TRBV12-4 - TGTGCCAGCAGGGGGACTAGCAAGTTGCATGAGCAGTTCTTC CASRGTSKLHEQFF